Following are 16 T cell receptor beta chains from one sample sequenced in a study of cytomegalovirus exposure and HLA in healthy donors. Primers included in the PCR were 60 Vbeta and 13 Jbeta primers. Method: immunoSEQ multiplex PCR; TCRdb's copy keeps in-frame clones and lacks some. In the table there are 110,000 or so clones, over 75% of which are singletons. The sample was PBMCs. The receptors originated from a middle-aged man in good health and CMV-seropositive.

The chain recombines TRBV6-6 with TRBJ1-4, with D tentatively TRBD1 (6 bases). Germline loops: CDR1 MNHNY, CDR2 SVGAGI (reference sequence). The CDR3 is 15 amino acids. V lost 0 bases and J lost 8, with 13 bases in between. Here the CDR3 reads CASSYSGRGSEKLFF. CDR3 nucleotide sequence: TGTGCCAGCAGTTACTCAGGCAGGGGCTCCGAAAAACTGTTTTTT.

The chain combines TRBV7-2 with TRBJ1-1; D not certain. V was trimmed by 5 bases and J by 6 bases, leaving 16 bases between them. In germline, CDR1 is SGHTA, CDR2 FQGNSA. This CDR3 has 14 amino acids. In DNA, the CDR3 is TGTGCCAGCAGCCCCCGTCCCCTTCGGGCTGAAGCTTTCTTT. It codes for CASSPRPLRAEAFF.

By share of the sample, this clone is medium-sized (0.01 to 0.1%). This rearrangement joins TRBV5-8 to TRBJ1-2; 10 positions match TRBD1. Per germline, CDR1 SGHTS and CDR2 YDEGEE. The CDR3 totals 15 residues. The V gene end was trimmed by 3 bases and the J gene end by 2 bases; junction bases not matched to a gene: 4. The CDR3 reads CASSWGQGHNYGYTF. The CDR3 coding sequence is TGTGCCAGCAGCTGGGGACAGGGGCACAACTATGGCTACACCTTC.

This clone has only one observation. The chain carries TRBV9 and TRBJ1-2; TRBD1 matches 9 bases. V shed 0 bases, J shed 7 bases, and the junction held 7 bases outside the gene matches. This CDR3 contains 15 residues. The germline V gene encodes CDR1 SGDLS and CDR2 YYNGEE. CDR3 sequence: CASSVGTGGASGYTF. The CDR3 DNA reads TGTGCCAGCAGCGTAGGAACAGGGGGCGCGAGTGGCTACACCTTC.

The V gene is TRBV28, the J gene TRBJ1-5, with TRBD1 as a possible D gene (5 bases). CDR1 and CDR2 (germline): MDHEN, SYDVKM. The V end lost 5 bases, the J end lost 2 bases, and 13 bases lay between the germline ends. The CDR3 runs 15 residues. The CDR3 DNA follows: TGTGCCAGCAGTGTAATGGGACTGCGCAATCAGCCCCAGCATTTT. This codes for CASSVMGLRNQPQHF. The full variable domain, completed using reference TRBV28 and TRBJ1-5, is DVKVTQSSRYLVKRTGEKVFLECVQDMDHENMFWYRQDPGLGLRLIYFSYDVKMKEKGDIPEGYSVSREKKERFSLILESASTNQTSMYLCASSVMGLRNQPQHFGDGTRLSIL.

The CDR3 spells CASSLVGQGNYGYTF. The CDR3 DNA reads TGTGCCAGCAGTTTAGTGGGACAGGGGAACTATGGCTACACCTTC. The chain couples TRBV28 to TRBJ1-2; 10 positions match TRBD1. The CDR3 runs to 15 residues. Germline V gene sequence: CDR1 MDHEN, CDR2 SYDVKM. The J segment lost 2 bases and the V segment lost 2 bases, leaving 2 bases of the junction unmatched.

The J gene is TRBJ2-7, the V gene TRBV7-3; D is possibly TRBD1 (5 bases). CDR3 length: 13 residues. Germline V CDR1 and CDR2: SGHTA, FQGTGA. Trimming took off 3 bases at V and 3 bases at J, with 9 bases between the two ends. Written as DNA, the CDR3 is TGTGCCAGCAGCTTCGCCAGGGACTACGAGCAGTACTTC. The encoded protein is CASSFARDYEQYF. Together with reference TRBV7-3 and TRBJ2-7, the CDR3 gives the full variable domain: GAGVSQTPSNKVTEKGKYVELRCDPISGHTALYWYRQSLGQGPEFLIYFQGTGAADDSGLPNDRFFAVRPEGSVSTLKIQRTERGDSAVYLCASSFARDYEQYFGPGTRLTVT.

The table lists this clone with a few counts. V usage is TRBV4-2 and J usage is TRBJ1-6, with 9 bases matching TRBD1. CDR1 LGHNA and CDR2 YNFKEQ come from the germline V gene. The CDR3 contains 16 residues. V dropped 0 bases and J dropped 8; count of bases not matched to a gene: 5. CDR3 region: CASSQDPTGGYSPLHF. In DNA, the CDR3 is TGTGCCAGCAGCCAAGATCCGACAGGGGGATATTCACCCCTCCACTTT.

The V and J genes are TRBV28 and TRBJ1-6, with 7 bases that match TRBD1. The CDR3 covers 14 residues. J gave up 11 bases and V 3 bases, and 7 bases lay outside the gene matches. Germline V gives CDR1 MDHEN, CDR2 SYDVKM. CDR3 sequence reads: CASSLRDSYAPLHF. The CDR3 region has the DNA TGTGCCAGCAGTTTGCGGGACAGTTATGCACCCCTCCACTTT.

There are a few counts of this clone. In the same sample, other DNA sequences code for this CDR3. The V call is TRBV6-5, the J call TRBJ2-5, with TRBD1 as a possible D gene (5 bases). The germline V gene encodes CDR1 MNHEY and CDR2 SVGAGI. The CDR3 totals 13 residues. Between the trimmed V and J ends, which lost 3 bases and 3 bases, there was a span of 8 bases. CDR3 amino acids: CASSYSREETQYF. DNA for the CDR3: TGTGCCAGCAGTTATTCCAGGGAAGAGACCCAGTACTTC.

CDR3 sequence (DNA): TGTGCCATCAGTGAGGGTAGCGGGGGAGTCGGGGAGCTGTTTTTT. Protein sequence: CAISEGSGGVGELFF. The rearrangement links TRBV10-3 to TRBJ2-2, with TRBD2 matching 9 bases. The germline V gene encodes CDR1 ENHRY and CDR2 SYGVKD. V was clipped by 2 bases and J by 7 bases; unmatched bases: 5. The CDR3 spans 15 residues.

The chain employs TRBV4-1 and TRBJ1-2, with 7 bases that match TRBD1. The CDR3 totals 14 residues. CDR1 is MGHRA and CDR2 is YSYEKL in the germline V gene. J lost 3 bases, V lost 5 bases, and 6 bases had no gene match. CDR3 DNA sequence: TGCGCCAGCAGCGCCCGACAGGGCGACTATGGCTACACCTTC. This codes for CASSARQGDYGYTF.

The rearrangement links TRBV5-3 to TRBJ1-2; possible D gene TRBD1, 6 bases. TRBV5-3 is reported as an ORF; its role is uncertain. The V end lost 4 bases, the J end lost 4 bases, and 20 bases lay between the germline ends. The CDR3 runs 16 residues. CDR3 coding DNA: TGTGCCAGAAGCCCGGAGCCCAGGGGCCCTGGCTATGGCTACACCTTC. Its protein is CARSPEPRGPGYGYTF.

CDR3: CASKPGVDTQYF. CDR3 sequence (DNA): TGTGCCAGCAAACCCGGAGTGGATACGCAGTATTTT. The chain couples TRBV7-8 to TRBJ2-3; unclear D gene. The CDR3 has 12 amino acids. Germline CDR1 SGHVS, CDR2 FQNEAQ. V was cut by 7 bases and J by 6 bases, with 11 bases left in between.

This rearrangement joins TRBV6-6 to TRBJ2-3; TRBD2 matches 14 bases. The V and J ends lost 6 bases and 3 bases, in that order; junction bases with no gene match: 5. CDR1 is MNHNY and CDR2 is SVGAGI in the germline V gene (reference sequence). CDR3 size: 16 residues. CDR3 loop: CASSRTSGGWTDTQYF. The CDR3 nucleotides read TGTGCCAGCAGCCGGACTAGCGGGGGGTGGACAGATACGCAGTATTTT.

The chain is built from TRBV30 and TRBJ1-2; weak D call: TRBD1 (5 bases). Trimming pared 7 bases from V and 8 bases from J, leaving 14 bases between. The CDR3 covers 11 residues. Germline CDR1 reads GTSNPN; CDR2 reads SVGIG (reference sequence). DNA of the CDR3: TGTGCCTATCACAGGAAGAAAGGCTACACCTTC. As protein: CAYHRKKGYTF.